The rows below give T cell receptor beta chains drawn from one sample of a study of blood T cell repertoires in COVID-19. Produced via immunoSEQ multiplex PCR; TCRdb's table is partial and in-frame only. The sample consists of some 150,000 clones, about 80% of them appearing once. Sequencing used peripheral blood. These receptors all stem from a human donor in a cohort sampled during active COVID-19. Each CDR3 is given with its conserved first and last residue. The D gene is left open where the match is weak. Clone size appears in some rows only: once, few, many, or a class for an expanded clone.

V gene	J gene	D gene	clone size	CDR3 DNA	CDR3 protein
TRBV7-8	TRBJ2-5	TRBD2	-	TGTGCCAGCAGAAGAAGCGGCGGGGGGGCGGAGACCCAGTACTTC	CASRRSGGGAETQYF
TRBV6-6	TRBJ2-7	TRBD1	-	TGTGCCAGCAGCCGAGCCCCCGGGACAGGGGCCTCCTACGAGCAGTACTTC	CASSRAPGTGASYEQYF
TRBV9	TRBJ1-2	TRBD1	-	TGTGCCAGCAGCGTTGGGACAGCCGGATTTTTGCACTACACCTTC	CASSVGTAGFLHYTF
TRBV12-3/TRBV12-4	TRBJ2-3	-	-	TGTGCCAGCGAGCTGAGGGGCACAGATACGCAGTATTTT	CASELRGTDTQYF
TRBV27	TRBJ2-2	-	few	TGTGCCAGCAGTTTAATCGTAACCGGGGAGCTGTTTTTT	CASSLIVTGELFF
TRBV19	TRBJ2-7	TRBD1	-	TGTGCCAGTAGTAAACCGGGACAGGGAATGGGCTCCTACGAGCAGTACTTC	CASSKPGQGMGSYEQYF
TRBV4-2	TRBJ1-1	-	few	TGTGCCAGCAGCCAAGATTCGGGGGACACTGAAGCTTTCTTT	CASSQDSGDTEAFF
TRBV12-3/TRBV12-4	TRBJ1-2	TRBD1	-	TGTGCCAGCAGTCCAGGGGGCGGCTATGGCTACACCTTC	CASSPGGGYGYTF
TRBV27	TRBJ1-6	-	few	TGTGCCAGCAGTTTAAGTGGTCAGGGACTTAACTCACCCCTCCACTTT	CASSLSGQGLNSPLHF
TRBV6-5	TRBJ2-7	TRBD1	-	TGTGCCAGCAAAGGGGACAGAACCTACGAGCAGTACTTC	CASKGDRTYEQYF
TRBV7-3	TRBJ1-1	TRBD1	-	TGTGCCAGCAGCCCCGACAGGGGGAACACTGAAGCTTTCTTT	CASSPDRGNTEAFF
TRBV24-1	TRBJ2-7	-	many	TGTGCCACCGGTCGAGGCGGGCCCACCTACGAGCAGTACTTC	CATGRGGPTYEQYF